The rows below give T cell receptor beta chains drawn from one sample of a study of cytomegalovirus exposure and HLA in healthy donors. Method: immunoSEQ multiplex PCR; TCRdb's copy keeps in-frame clones and lacks some. The data contain 210,000 or so clones, about 84% of them singletons. Source material: PBMCs. The receptors shown here come from a human donor in good health. The CDR3 runs from the conserved cysteine through the conserved F or W. D genes are given only for firm matches. A clone size is listed for some rows: how often the clone was seen (once, few, many), or a class if it is expanded.

clone size,J gene,V gene,D gene,CDR3 DNA,CDR3 protein
.,TRBJ2-1,TRBV4-2,.,TGTGCCAGCAGCCAGGGCCTTTACTACAATGAGCAGTTCTTC,CASSQGLYYNEQFF
.,TRBJ2-2,TRBV28,.,TGTGCCAGCAGTTCAACCGGGACATACTACACCGGGGAGCTGTTTTTT,CASSSTGTYYTGELFF
.,TRBJ2-7,TRBV27,TRBD2,TGTGCCAGCACCCCGGGGGACGGGAGGGCCGGCGAGCAGTACTTC,CASTPGDGRAGEQYF
.,TRBJ2-5,TRBV7-2,TRBD2,TGTGCCAGCAGCTTACGGCAGGGAGGGAACCAGTACTTC,CASSLRQGGNQYF
.,TRBJ2-7,TRBV6-6,TRBD2,TGTGCCAGCAGTTGGGTCTGGGTAGCGGGAGACCACGAGCAGTACTTC,CASSWVWVAGDHEQYF
.,TRBJ1-3,TRBV5-1,.,TGCGCCAGCAGTGGCGGGACGCCAGGAAACACCATATATTTT,CASSGGTPGNTIYF
few,TRBJ1-2,TRBV5-1,TRBD1,TGCGCCAGCAGCTTGGACGGACAGGGCCTCTATGGCTACACCTTC,CASSLDGQGLYGYTF
.,TRBJ1-5,TRBV28,.,TGTGCCAGCAGTTGGCAGGACTATAGCAATCAGCCCCAGCATTTT,CASSWQDYSNQPQHF
few,TRBJ2-3,TRBV5-1,.,TGCGCCAGCAGCTTGATTGGACAGAGCACAGATACGCAGTATTTT,CASSLIGQSTDTQYF
.,TRBJ2-3,TRBV7-9,.,TGTGCCAGCAGCTTCCGGGGAGATGGTCCAGATACGCAGTATTTT,CASSFRGDGPDTQYF
.,TRBJ1-1,TRBV20-1,.,TGCAGTGCTAGAGATCAAAAAGCTTTCTTT,CSARDQKAFF
.,TRBJ1-2,TRBV28,.,TGTGCCAGCAGCGGTGGGGCTGCTAACTATGGCTACACCTTC,CASSGGAANYGYTF
.,TRBJ1-2,TRBV28,.,TGTGCCAGCAGTTTAGCGGGGGAAGGCTACACCTTC,CASSLAGEGYTF
.,TRBJ1-2,TRBV7-8,TRBD1,TGTGCCAGCAGCTTAGGGACAGGGCCGTATGGCTACACCTTC,CASSLGTGPYGYTF
.,TRBJ2-7,TRBV6-1,TRBD2,TGTGCCACCGGGACTAGCGAGGCCTACGAGCAGTACTTC,CATGTSEAYEQYF
few,TRBJ2-7,TRBV5-4,.,TGTGCCAGCAGCTTGGCCCTGCGGAATGGAGGAGAGCAGTACTTC,CASSLALRNGGEQYF
once,TRBJ1-1,TRBV5-4,TRBD1,TGTGCCAGCAGTTACACAGGGGGACGGGCCCAAGCTTTCTTT,CASSYTGGRAQAFF
.,TRBJ1-2,TRBV4-1,TRBD1,TGCGCCAGCAGCCAAGTTGGGACAGGGGACTATGGCTACACCTTC,CASSQVGTGDYGYTF
.,TRBJ1-4,TRBV4-2,.,TGTGCCAGCAGCCAAGCTTCCGGACGGGGGGCCCCCACTAATGAAAAACTGTTTTTT,CASSQASGRGAPTNEKLFF
once,TRBJ2-6,TRBV5-1,.,TGCGCCAGCAGCTTGTCAGGGATTACTGGGGCCAACGTCCTGACTTTC,CASSLSGITGANVLTF
few,TRBJ2-3,TRBV10-3,.,TGTGCCATCAGTGATGCCTCGGTTCGGCAGGGGAGCACAGATACGCAGTATTTT,CAISDASVRQGSTDTQYF
.,TRBJ1-5,TRBV27,TRBD1,TGTGCCAGTAAGGGACAGCCTAATCAGCCCCAGCATTTT,CASKGQPNQPQHF
.,TRBJ2-5,TRBV29-1,.,TGCAGCGCCCGCCAGGGTTCGGAGACCCAGTACTTC,CSARQGSETQYF
.,TRBJ2-7,TRBV7-9,TRBD2,TGTGCCAGCAGCCTAGCGGGGCACTCCTACGAGCAGTACTTC,CASSLAGHSYEQYF
.,TRBJ2-5,TRBV19,TRBD1,TGTGCCAGTAGTATACAGGGGGCTGAGGAGACCCAGTACTTC,CASSIQGAEETQYF
.,TRBJ1-5,TRBV7-9,TRBD1,TGTGCCAGCAGCTACTGGACAGGGGGACACAATCAGCCCCAGCATTTT,CASSYWTGGHNQPQHF
.,TRBJ2-5,TRBV6-5,TRBD2,TGTGCCAGCAGTTACGCGGCGGGAGGAGGGCAAGAGACCCAGTACTTC,CASSYAAGGGQETQYF
.,TRBJ2-2,TRBV5-1,TRBD1,TGCGCCAGCAGCTCGCAGGGGGCAGGCGGGGAGCTGTTTTTT,CASSSQGAGGELFF
.,TRBJ2-1,TRBV7-3,TRBD2,TGTGCCAGCAGCCTGACTAGCGGGAACTACAATGAGCAGTTCTTC,CASSLTSGNYNEQFF
.,TRBJ2-7,TRBV9,.,TGTGCCAGCAGCGTAGGTGGCGGTGGAGGGTCCTACGAGCAGTACTTC,CASSVGGGGGSYEQYF
.,TRBJ2-1,TRBV10-3,.,TGTGCCATCAGAGGGGTCACCTACAATGAGCAGTTCTTC,CAIRGVTYNEQFF
.,TRBJ2-1,TRBV6-5,.,TGTGCCAGCAGTCCCGGGACACCAAATTACAATGAGCAGTTCTTC,CASSPGTPNYNEQFF
few,TRBJ2-5,TRBV6-6,TRBD2,TGTGCCAGCAGGTACGAAGCGGGAATGAGAGAGACCCAGTACTTC,CASRYEAGMRETQYF
few,TRBJ1-2,TRBV2,TRBD1,TGTGCCAGCAGTGAAGCGAGGACAGGTCAACGCTATGGCTACACCTTC,CASSEARTGQRYGYTF
.,TRBJ2-5,TRBV7-3,TRBD1,TGTGCCAGCAGCTCTACCGGGACAGGGAAAGAGACCCAGTACTTC,CASSSTGTGKETQYF
.,TRBJ1-3,TRBV5-8,.,TGTGCCAGCAGAAGGGCAGGGGCAGGAAACACCATATATTTT,CASRRAGAGNTIYF
.,TRBJ2-7,TRBV27,.,TGTGCCAGCAGACAGCGGGCGGGAAATCCCTACGAGCAGTACTTC,CASRQRAGNPYEQYF
.,TRBJ2-3,TRBV7-8,TRBD2,TGTGCCAGCAGCCAAGGGGACTTCGCGGGAGTTGGAGATACGCAGTATTTT,CASSQGDFAGVGDTQYF
.,TRBJ1-5,TRBV10-3,.,TGTGCCATCAGCGGGGAGGCCCATCAGCCCCAGCATTTT,CAISGEAHQPQHF
.,TRBJ2-7,TRBV4-3,.,TGCGCCAGCAGCCAAACGACAGGACCCTACGAGCAGTACTTC,CASSQTTGPYEQYF
.,TRBJ2-1,TRBV19,TRBD2,TGTGCCAGTACCCCAGGACTAGCGGGAGGGACCTCCTACAATGAGCAGTTCTTC,CASTPGLAGGTSYNEQFF
.,TRBJ1-1,TRBV19,TRBD1,TGTGCCAGTAGTATAGGATCCAGGGGGCTAAAGTACACTGAAGCTTTCTTT,CASSIGSRGLKYTEAFF
.,TRBJ1-2,TRBV7-9,TRBD1,TGTTCCAGCAGCTTAGGGCGGGGGGACAGTTACCCTTATGGCTACACCTTC,CSSSLGRGDSYPYGYTF
.,TRBJ2-7,TRBV4-3,.,TGCGCCAGCAGCCAAGAGAGGGCAAGCTCCTACGAGCAGTACTTC,CASSQERASSYEQYF
.,TRBJ2-4,TRBV7-2,.,TGTGCCAGCAGCTTAATCAGGGGAGCCAAAAACATTCAGTACTTC,CASSLIRGAKNIQYF
.,TRBJ2-5,TRBV2,.,TGTGCCAGCAGTGAAAGGAGCGGCTTTCTACAAGAGACCCAGTACTTC,CASSERSGFLQETQYF
.,TRBJ1-4,TRBV29-1,.,TGCAGCGTTCAACAGGATAATGAAAAACTGTTTTTT,CSVQQDNEKLFF
.,TRBJ1-4,TRBV27,TRBD1,TGTGCCAGCGCGGACAGGGGAACTGAAAAACTGTTTTTT,CASADRGTEKLFF
.,TRBJ2-7,TRBV7-9,.,TGTGCCAGCAGCTTAAGGACAGAGTCCTACGAGCAGTACTTC,CASSLRTESYEQYF
.,TRBJ1-3,TRBV7-8,.,TGTGCCAGCAGCTTAGGGGTTCGGGACTCTGGAAACACCATATATTTT,CASSLGVRDSGNTIYF
.,TRBJ2-1,TRBV7-6,TRBD2,TGTGCCAGCAGCTTGGGGGGAGGGCCATCGAATGAGCAGTTCTTC,CASSLGGGPSNEQFF
.,TRBJ2-7,TRBV2,.,TGTGCCAGCAGTGTTGGCAGCGACTACGAGCAGTACTTC,CASSVGSDYEQYF
once,TRBJ2-1,TRBV5-1,TRBD2,TGCGCCAGCAGCCCTGGATGGGCTAGCGGATTCAATGAGCAGTTCTTC,CASSPGWASGFNEQFF
.,TRBJ2-7,TRBV4-1,TRBD2,TGCGCCAGCAGCCAAGTAGCGGGAGGCTACGAGCAGTACTTC,CASSQVAGGYEQYF
.,TRBJ1-3,TRBV30,.,TGTGCCTGGAGCCCCCTCAACACCATATATTTT,CAWSPLNTIYF
.,TRBJ2-2,TRBV4-1,TRBD1,TGCGCCAGCAGCCAAGACGAGTCCCGGGACAGGGTTTCCGGGGAGCTGTTTTTT,CASSQDESRDRVSGELFF